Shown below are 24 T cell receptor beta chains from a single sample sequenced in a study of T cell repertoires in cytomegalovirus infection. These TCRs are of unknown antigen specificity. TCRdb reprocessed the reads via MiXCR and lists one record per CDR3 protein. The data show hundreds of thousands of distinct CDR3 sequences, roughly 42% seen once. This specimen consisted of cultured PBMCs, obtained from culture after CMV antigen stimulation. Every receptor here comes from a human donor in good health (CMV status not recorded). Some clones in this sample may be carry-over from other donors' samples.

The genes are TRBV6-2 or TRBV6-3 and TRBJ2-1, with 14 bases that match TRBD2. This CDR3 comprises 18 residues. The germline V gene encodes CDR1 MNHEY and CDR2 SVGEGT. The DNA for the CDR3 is TGTGCGACCCGCCGGGGACTAGCGGGAGATGGGGCTTACAATGAGCAGTTCTTC. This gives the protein CATRRGLAGDGAYNEQFF.

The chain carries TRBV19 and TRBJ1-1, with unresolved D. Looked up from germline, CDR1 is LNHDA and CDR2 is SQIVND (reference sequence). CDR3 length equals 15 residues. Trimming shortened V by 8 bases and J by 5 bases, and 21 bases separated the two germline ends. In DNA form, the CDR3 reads TGTGCCAGTTGTCTCAGCGAGGCAGGCGGGACTGAAGCTTTCTTT. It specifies CASCLSEAGGTEAFF.

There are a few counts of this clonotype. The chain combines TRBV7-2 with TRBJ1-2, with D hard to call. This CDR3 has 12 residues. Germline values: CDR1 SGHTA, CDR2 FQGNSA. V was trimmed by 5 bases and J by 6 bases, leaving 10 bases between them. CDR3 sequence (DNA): TGTGCCAGCAGCCCCCCCTATGATGGCTACACCTTC. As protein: CASSPPYDGYTF.

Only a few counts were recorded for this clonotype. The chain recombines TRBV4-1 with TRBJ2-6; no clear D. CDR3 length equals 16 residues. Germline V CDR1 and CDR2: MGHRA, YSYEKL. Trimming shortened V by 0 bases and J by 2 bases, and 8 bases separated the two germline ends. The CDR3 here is CASSQDPTPGANVLTF. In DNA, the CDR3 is TGCGCCAGCAGCCAAGATCCCACCCCTGGGGCCAACGTCCTGACTTTC.

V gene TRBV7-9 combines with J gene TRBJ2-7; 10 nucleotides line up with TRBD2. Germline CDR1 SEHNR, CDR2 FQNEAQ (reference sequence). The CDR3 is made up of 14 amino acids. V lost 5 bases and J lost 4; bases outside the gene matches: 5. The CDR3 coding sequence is TGTGCCAGCAGCGGGACTAGCGCGCGATACGAGCAGTACTTC. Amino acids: CASSGTSARYEQYF. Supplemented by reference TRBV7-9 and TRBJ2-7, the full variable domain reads DTGVSQNPRHKITKRGQNVTFRCDPISEHNRLYWYRQTLGQGPEFLTYFQNEAQLEKSRLLSDRFSAERPKGSFSTLEIQRTEQGDSAMYLCASSGTSARYEQYFGPGTRLTVT.

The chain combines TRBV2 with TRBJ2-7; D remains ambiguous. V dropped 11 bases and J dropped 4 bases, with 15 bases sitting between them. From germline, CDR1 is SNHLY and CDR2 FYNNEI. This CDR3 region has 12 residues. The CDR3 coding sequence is TGTGCCTGTCTTTGGGGTCGGTACGAGCAGTACTTC. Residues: CACLWGRYEQYF. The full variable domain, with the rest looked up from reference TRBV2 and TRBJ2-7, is EPEVTQTPSHQVTQMGQEVILRCVPISNHLYFYWYRQILGQKVEFLVSFYNNEISEKSEIFDDQFSVERPDGSNFTLKIRSTKLEDSAMYFCACLWGRYEQYFGPGTRLTVT.

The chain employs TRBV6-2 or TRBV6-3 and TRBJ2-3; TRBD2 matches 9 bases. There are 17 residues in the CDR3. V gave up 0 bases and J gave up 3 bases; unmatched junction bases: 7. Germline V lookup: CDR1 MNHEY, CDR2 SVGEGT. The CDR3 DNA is TGTGCCAGCAGTTACTCGCATCGTCTAGCGGGAACAGATACGCAGTATTTT. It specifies CASSYSHRLAGTDTQYF.

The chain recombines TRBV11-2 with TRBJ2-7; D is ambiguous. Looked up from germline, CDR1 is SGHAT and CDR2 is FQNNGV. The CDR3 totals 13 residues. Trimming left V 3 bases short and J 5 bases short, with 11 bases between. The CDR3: CASSFRSRDEQYF. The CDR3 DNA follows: TGTGCCAGCAGCTTCCGGTCCCGTGACGAGCAGTACTTC.

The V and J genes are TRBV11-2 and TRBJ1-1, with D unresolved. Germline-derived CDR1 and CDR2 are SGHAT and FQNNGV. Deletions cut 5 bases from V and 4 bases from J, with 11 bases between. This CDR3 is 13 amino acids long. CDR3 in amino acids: CASSTWSGTEAFF. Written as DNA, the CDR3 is TGTGCCAGCAGCACCTGGTCGGGCACTGAAGCTTTCTTT.

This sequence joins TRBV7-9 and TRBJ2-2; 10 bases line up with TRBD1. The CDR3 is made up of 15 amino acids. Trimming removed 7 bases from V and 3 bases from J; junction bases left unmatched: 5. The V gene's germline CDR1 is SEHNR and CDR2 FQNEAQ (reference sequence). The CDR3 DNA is TGTGCCAGCACCACCGGGACAGGGGACACCGGGGAGCTGTTTTTT. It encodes CASTTGTGDTGELFF. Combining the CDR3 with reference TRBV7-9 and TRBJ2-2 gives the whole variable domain DTGVSQNPRHKITKRGQNVTFRCDPISEHNRLYWYRQTLGQGPEFLTYFQNEAQLEKSRLLSDRFSAERPKGSFSTLEIQRTEQGDSAMYLCASTTGTGDTGELFFGEGSRLTVL.

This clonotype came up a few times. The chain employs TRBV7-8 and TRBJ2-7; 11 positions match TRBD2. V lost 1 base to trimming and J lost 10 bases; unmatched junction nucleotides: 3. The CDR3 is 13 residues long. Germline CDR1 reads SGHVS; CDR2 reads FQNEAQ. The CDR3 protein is CASSLVAGGPQYF. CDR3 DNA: TGTGCCAGCAGCTTAGTAGCGGGAGGGCCCCAGTACTTC.

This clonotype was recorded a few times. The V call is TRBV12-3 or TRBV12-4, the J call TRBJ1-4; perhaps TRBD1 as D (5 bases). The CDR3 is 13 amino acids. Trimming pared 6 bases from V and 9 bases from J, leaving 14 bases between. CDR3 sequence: CASRSGFGQKLFF. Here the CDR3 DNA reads TGTGCCAGCAGGTCAGGGTTTGGGCAAAAACTGTTTTTT.

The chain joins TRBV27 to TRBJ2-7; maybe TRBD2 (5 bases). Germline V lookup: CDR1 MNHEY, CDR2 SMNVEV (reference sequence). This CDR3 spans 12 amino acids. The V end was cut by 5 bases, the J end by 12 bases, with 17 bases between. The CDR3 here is CASSHGLHVRYF. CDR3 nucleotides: TGTGCCAGCAGTCATGGACTGCATGTGCGGTACTTC.

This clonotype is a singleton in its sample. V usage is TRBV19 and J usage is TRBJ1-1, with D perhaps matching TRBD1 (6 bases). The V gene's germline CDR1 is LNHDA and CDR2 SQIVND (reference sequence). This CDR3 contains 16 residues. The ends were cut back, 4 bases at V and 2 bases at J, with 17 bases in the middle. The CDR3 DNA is TGTGCCAGTAGTACCACAGGGTCTGACCTAAACACTGAAGCTTTCTTT. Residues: CASSTTGSDLNTEAFF.

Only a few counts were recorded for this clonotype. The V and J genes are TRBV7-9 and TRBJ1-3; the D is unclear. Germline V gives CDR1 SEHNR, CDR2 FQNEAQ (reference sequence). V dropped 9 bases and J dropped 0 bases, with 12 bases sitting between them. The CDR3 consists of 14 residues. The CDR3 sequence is CASRTDFSGNTIYF. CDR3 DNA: TGTGCCAGTCGGACGGACTTCTCTGGAAACACCATATATTTT.

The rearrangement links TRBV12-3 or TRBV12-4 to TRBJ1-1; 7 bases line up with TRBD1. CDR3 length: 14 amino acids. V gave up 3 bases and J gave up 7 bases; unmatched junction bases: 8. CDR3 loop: CASSLRGGSLEAFF. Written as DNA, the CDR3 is TGTGCCAGCAGTTTGAGAGGGGGCTCTCTTGAAGCTTTCTTT.

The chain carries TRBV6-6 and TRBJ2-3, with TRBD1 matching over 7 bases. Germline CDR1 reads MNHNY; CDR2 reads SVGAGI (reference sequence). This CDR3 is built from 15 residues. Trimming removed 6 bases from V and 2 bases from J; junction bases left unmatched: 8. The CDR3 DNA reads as TGTGCCAGCAGAGCCCGGGACAGCCCCACAGATACGCAGTATTTT. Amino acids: CASRARDSPTDTQYF.

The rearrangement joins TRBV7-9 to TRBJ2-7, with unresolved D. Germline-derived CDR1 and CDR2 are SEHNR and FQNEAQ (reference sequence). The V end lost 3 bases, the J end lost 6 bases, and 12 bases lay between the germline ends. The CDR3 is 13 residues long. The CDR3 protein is CASSFERLGEQYF. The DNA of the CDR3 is TGTGCCAGCAGCTTCGAGCGCTTGGGCGAGCAGTACTTC.

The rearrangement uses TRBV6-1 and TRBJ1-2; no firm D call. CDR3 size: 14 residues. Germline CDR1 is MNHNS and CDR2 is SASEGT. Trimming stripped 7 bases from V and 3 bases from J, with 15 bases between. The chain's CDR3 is CASKTWNGYYGYTF. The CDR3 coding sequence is TGTGCCAGCAAGACCTGGAACGGCTACTATGGCTACACCTTC.

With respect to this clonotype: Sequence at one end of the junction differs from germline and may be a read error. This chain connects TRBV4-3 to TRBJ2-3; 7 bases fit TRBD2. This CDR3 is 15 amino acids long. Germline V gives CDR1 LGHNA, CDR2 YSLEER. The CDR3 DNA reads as TGCGCCAGCAGTCCTACCCTAGCGGAGACAGTTACGCAGTATTTT. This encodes CASSPTLAETVTQYF.

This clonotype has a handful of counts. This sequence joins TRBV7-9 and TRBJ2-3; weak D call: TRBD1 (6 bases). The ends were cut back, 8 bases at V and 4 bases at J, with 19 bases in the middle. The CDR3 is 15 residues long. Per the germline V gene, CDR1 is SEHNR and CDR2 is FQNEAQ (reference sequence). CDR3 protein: CASLDVQGMADTQYF. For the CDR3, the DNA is TGTGCCAGCCTGGACGTACAGGGAATGGCAGATACGCAGTATTTT.

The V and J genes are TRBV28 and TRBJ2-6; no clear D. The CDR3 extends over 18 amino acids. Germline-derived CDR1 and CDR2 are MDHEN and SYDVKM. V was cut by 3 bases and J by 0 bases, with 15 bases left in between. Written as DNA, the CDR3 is TGTGCCAGCAGTTTTGTGCAGTTAGACCCCTCTGGGGCCAACGTCCTGACTTTC. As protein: CASSFVQLDPSGANVLTF.

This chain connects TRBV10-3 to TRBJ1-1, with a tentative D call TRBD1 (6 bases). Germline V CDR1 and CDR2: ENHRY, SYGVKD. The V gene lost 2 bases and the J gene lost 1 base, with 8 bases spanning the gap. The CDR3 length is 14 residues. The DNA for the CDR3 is TGTGCCATCAGTGAGGGGGGCAGGAACACTGAAGCTTTCTTT. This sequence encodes CAISEGGRNTEAFF.

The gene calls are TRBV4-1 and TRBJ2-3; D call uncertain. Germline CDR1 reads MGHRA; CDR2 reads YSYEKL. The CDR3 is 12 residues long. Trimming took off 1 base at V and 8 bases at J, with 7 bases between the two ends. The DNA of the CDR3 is TGCGCCAGCAGCCAAGTTGGTGCTACGCAGTATTTT. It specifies CASSQVGATQYF.